A few counts support the clone carrying this T cell receptor (beta chain). This sample is part of a study of regulatory T cells in long-lasting Graves disease. TCR beta libraries were built with iRepertoire HTBI primers and Arm-PCR of CDR3 regions. TCRdb re-called the multiplex PCR reads through MiXCR, storing one row per CDR3 protein. The sample has about 400,000 distinct CDR3 sequences, roughly a sixth seen once. This sample's time point: newly diagnosed GD, antithyroid drugs for less than 3 months. PBMC RNA was the source of the TCR library. There are 14 residues in the CDR3. The V gene end was trimmed by 4 bases and the J gene end by 7 bases; junction bases not matched to a gene: 9. In germline, CDR1 is SGHRS, CDR2 YFSETQ.

The source material was peripheral blood mononuclear cells (PBMCs), sampled at new diagnosis, from a patient treated with antithyroid drugs. The TCR sequence derives from a female donor with Graves disease. The rearrangement joins TRBV5-1 to TRBJ1-2, with 8 nucleotides matching TRBD1. The CDR3 DNA sequence: TGCGCCAGCAGCCAGGACAGGGTCCGGCTTGGCTACACCTTC. It encodes CASSQDRVRLGYTF.